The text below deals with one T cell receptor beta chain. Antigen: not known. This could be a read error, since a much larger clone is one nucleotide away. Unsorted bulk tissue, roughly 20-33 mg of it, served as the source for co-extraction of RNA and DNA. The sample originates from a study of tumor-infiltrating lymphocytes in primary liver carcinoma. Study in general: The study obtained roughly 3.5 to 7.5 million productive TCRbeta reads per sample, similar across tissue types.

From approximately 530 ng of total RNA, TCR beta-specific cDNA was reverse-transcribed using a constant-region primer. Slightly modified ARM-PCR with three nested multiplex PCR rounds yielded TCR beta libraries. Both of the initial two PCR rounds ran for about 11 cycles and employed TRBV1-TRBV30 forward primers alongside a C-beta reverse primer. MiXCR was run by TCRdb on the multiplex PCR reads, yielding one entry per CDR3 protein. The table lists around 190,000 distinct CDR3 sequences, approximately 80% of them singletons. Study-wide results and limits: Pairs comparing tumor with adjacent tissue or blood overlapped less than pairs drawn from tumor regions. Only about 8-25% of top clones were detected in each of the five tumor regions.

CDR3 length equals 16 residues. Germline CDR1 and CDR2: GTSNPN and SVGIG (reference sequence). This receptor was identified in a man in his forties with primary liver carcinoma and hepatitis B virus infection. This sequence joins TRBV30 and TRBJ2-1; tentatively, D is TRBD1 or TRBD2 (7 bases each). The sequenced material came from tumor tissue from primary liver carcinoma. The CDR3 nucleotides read TGTGCCTGGGGGGGGGAGGGTGAGGGGGCCTACAATGAGCGGTTCTTC. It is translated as CAWGGEGEGAYNERFF.